This TCR beta chain was sequenced for a study of T-cell reconstitution after alpha-beta-depleted transplantation in children. Unique molecular identifiers tagged the TCRbeta library. Each CDR3 protein gets one entry after TCRdb re-called the PCR reads with MiXCR. The sample lists about half a million distinct CDR3 sequences, around an eighth occurring once. Trimming at V came to 7 bases and at J to 0 bases, leaving 12 bases not matched to a gene. Germline V CDR1 and CDR2: SQVTM, ANQGSEA. The CDR3 extends over 17 amino acids. This clonotype was sampled from a human donor who donated a stem cell graft to a child with combined immunodeficiency. This specimen consisted of PBMCs from the stem cell graft donor, obtained from the stem cell graft. The J gene is TRBJ2-1, the V gene TRBV29-1, with 10 bases identical to TRBD2. The CDR3 sequence is CSASAPGLAASYNEQFF. The CDR3 bases are TGCAGCGCCTCGGCCCCCGGACTAGCGGCCTCCTACAATGAGCAGTTCTTC.